What follows are 26 T cell receptor beta chains derived from one specimen sequenced in a study of Ad26.COV2.S vaccination and SARS-CoV-2 variants (dated by TCRdb to about 2021). The library was produced with the immunoSEQ multiplex PCR assay. In TCRdb, the immuneACCESS table is reduced to in-frame sequences with V and J assigned. These tables do not hold every clone; where another copy was compared, an unresolved V gene accounts for under half, and the others remain unexplained. For this sample there are about 350,000 clones; less than 90% appear just once. The ten largest clonotypes hold around 10% of the sample. The sample's treatment or condition label, in plain terms: 15 to 20 received Ad26.COV2.S at low or high dose, single or two shots; about 5 received placebo; per-sample allocation not given. Repertoires of vaccine and placebo recipients were sequenced from samples taken on day 63 after the first injection.

Sequencing was performed on peripheral blood, taken in a trial of Ad26.COV2.S vaccine versus placebo. The receptor source for this set is a person between 18 and 65 years old who received the Ad26.COV2.S COVID-19 vaccine or a placebo.

The chain recombines TRBV3-1 (or the pseudogene TRBV3-2) with TRBJ1-1; D gene unclear. Looked up from germline, CDR1 is LGHDT and CDR2 is YNNKEL (reference sequence). The CDR3 sequence is 14 residues long. V was cut by 0 bases and J by 1 base, with 6 bases left in between. The CDR3 loop is CASSQDPGNTEAFF. CDR3 nucleotides: TGTGCCAGCAGCCAAGATCCGGGGAACACTGAAGCTTTCTTT.

V gene TRBV27 combines with J gene TRBJ2-1; D uncertain. The ends were cut back, 3 bases at V and 7 bases at J, with 10 bases in the middle. In germline, CDR1 is MNHEY, CDR2 SMNVEV (reference sequence). This CDR3 spans 13 amino acids. CDR3 sequence (DNA): TGTGCCAGCAGTTTTTCGGCGGAGAATGAGCAGTTCTTC. Translating gives CASSFSAENEQFF.

V is TRBV4-1 and J is TRBJ1-2, with a possible D match to TRBD1 (5 bases). CDR1 and CDR2 from the germline V gene are MGHRA and YSYEKL. Trimming left V 1 base short and J 4 bases short, with 13 bases between. The CDR3 extends over 15 amino acids. CDR3 loop: CASSQVGRGGYGYTF. In nucleotides, the CDR3 is TGCGCCAGCAGCCAAGTGGGGAGGGGAGGCTATGGCTACACCTTC.

The J gene is TRBJ1-5, the V gene TRBV7-2; 7 nucleotides align to TRBD1. CDR1 is SGHTA, CDR2 FQGNSA, per germline. This CDR3 has 14 amino acids. V lost 4 bases and J lost 4; bases outside the gene matches: 4. CDR3 nucleotide sequence: TGTGCCAGCAGCTCAGGGACAGCAAATCAGCCCCAGCATTTT. It specifies CASSSGTANQPQHF.

The chain combines TRBV9 with TRBJ2-3, with TRBD2 as a possible D gene (6 bases). The CDR3 covers 17 residues. V dropped 3 bases and J dropped 1 base, with 18 bases sitting between them. CDR1 SGDLS and CDR2 YYNGEE come from the germline V gene. In DNA form, the CDR3 reads TGTGCCAGCAGCGGTGAAGACTCGGGACTGCGCACAGATACGCAGTATTTT. Its protein is CASSGEDSGLRTDTQYF.

The chain recombines TRBV4-2 with TRBJ1-1; TRBD1 matches at 7 bases. J gave up 2 bases and V 0 bases, and 3 bases lay outside the gene matches. The CDR3 has 15 amino acids. Germline V gene data show CDR1 as LGHNA and CDR2 as YNFKEQ. The CDR3 reads CASSQDSGGNTEAFF. CDR3 bases: TGTGCCAGCAGCCAAGATTCAGGGGGAAACACTGAAGCTTTCTTT.

The V and J genes are TRBV4-1 and TRBJ2-3; 9 bases align to TRBD1. Germline lookup yields CDR1 MGHRA and CDR2 YSYEKL. The CDR3 covers 17 residues. J was trimmed by 6 bases and V by 1 base; bases with no gene match: 11. The CDR3 nucleotides are TGCGCCAGCAGCCAAGTCTCGGGACAGGGAATATGGGATACGCAGTATTTT. Translating it yields CASSQVSGQGIWDTQYF.

This clone was counted once. The chain couples TRBV12-3 or TRBV12-4 to TRBJ2-7; tentatively, D is TRBD1 (5 bases). The CDR3 has 13 residues. V lost 6 bases to trimming and J lost 1 base, with 10 bases between them. CDR3 in DNA: TGTGCCAGCAGCCACGGACATTCCTACGAGCAGTACTTC. Translation: CASSHGHSYEQYF.

The chain has TRBV6-5 and TRBJ2-7; 7 nucleotides line up with TRBD1. The CDR3 runs 15 residues. Trimming took 6 bases from V and 5 from J; bases not matched to a gene: 13. Germline CDR1 is MNHEY and CDR2 is SVGAGI. The CDR3 sequence: CASRDVQGVKDEQYF. In DNA, the CDR3 is TGTGCCAGCAGAGATGTTCAGGGGGTAAAGGACGAGCAGTACTTC.

V usage is TRBV5-5 and J usage is TRBJ1-2; tentatively, D is TRBD1 (6 bases). CDR3 length equals 11 residues. Trimming pared 2 bases from V and 9 bases from J, leaving 8 bases between. Germline-derived CDR1 and CDR2 are SGHKS and YYEKEE (reference sequence). Written as DNA, the CDR3 is TGTGCCAGCAGCTTTCAGGGGAGCTACACCTTC. Its protein is CASSFQGSYTF.

Concerning this clone: Other DNA sequences in the sample encode the same CDR3. CDR3 coding DNA: TGCGCCAGCAGCCCCGGACAGGGGGGGTACGAGCAGTACTTC. As protein: CASSPGQGGYEQYF. The chain employs TRBV4-3 and TRBJ2-7, with 10 positions matching TRBD1. Germline trimming cut 4 bases from V and 4 bases from J; bases unmatched to any gene: 4. The length of the CDR3 is 14 residues. The germline V gene has CDR1 LGHNA and CDR2 YSLEER.

The chain links TRBV11-2 to TRBJ1-5, with 8 bases that match TRBD1. CDR1 SGHAT and CDR2 FQNNGV come from the germline V gene. The CDR3 contains 12 residues. V trimming: 5 bases; J trimming: 13 bases; junction bases outside the gene matches: 7. The DNA of the CDR3 is TGTGCCAGCAGCCACGACAGGGGTAGACAGCATTTT. Its translation is CASSHDRGRQHF. Full variable domain (outside the CDR3, taken from reference TRBV11-2 and TRBJ1-5): EAGVAQSPRYKIIEKRQSVAFWCNPISGHATLYWYQQILGQGPKLLIQFQNNGVVDDSQLPKDRFSAERLKGVDSTLKIQPAKLEDSAVYLCASSHDRGRQHFGDGTRLSIL.

The chain is built from TRBV9 and TRBJ1-3; D is perhaps TRBD1 (5 bases). The CDR3 totals 16 residues. Trimming cost V 0 bases and J 1 base, with 11 bases left between them. The germline V gene encodes CDR1 SGDLS and CDR2 YYNGEE. CDR3 sequence: CASSVAQGLSGNTIYF. As DNA, the CDR3 is TGTGCCAGCAGCGTAGCGCAGGGACTTTCTGGAAACACCATATATTTT.

This rearrangement joins TRBV18 to TRBJ2-3; 10 bases agree with TRBD1. V lost 6 bases to trimming and J lost 1 base; unmatched junction nucleotides: 7. Germline V gives CDR1 KGHSH, CDR2 LQKENI. This CDR3 region has 16 residues. The CDR3 sequence is CASSSGGTGGTDTQYF. DNA for the CDR3: TGTGCCAGCTCGTCGGGAGGGACAGGGGGCACAGATACGCAGTATTTT.

The chain has TRBV3-1 (or the pseudogene TRBV3-2) and TRBJ2-7; D unclear. V lost 0 bases and J lost 2, with 11 bases in between. This CDR3 is built from 15 residues. The germline V gene has CDR1 LGHDT and CDR2 YNNKEL (reference sequence). In nucleotides, the CDR3 is TGTGCCAGCAGCCAAGATACGGAGTCCGCCTACGAGCAGTACTTC. It yields the protein CASSQDTESAYEQYF.

V and J are TRBV3-1 (or the pseudogene TRBV3-2) and TRBJ1-2; D remains ambiguous. V lost 4 bases and J 2 bases, leaving 8 bases between the germline ends. This CDR3 has 13 residues. The germline V gene encodes CDR1 LGHDT and CDR2 YNNKEL (reference sequence). The chain's CDR3 is CASSPRANYGYTF. The CDR3, as DNA: TGTGCCAGCAGCCCCCGGGCCAACTATGGCTACACCTTC.

The V gene is TRBV7-9, the J gene TRBJ2-1; D unresolved. The CDR3 spans 12 residues. CDR1 SEHNR and CDR2 FQNEAQ come from the germline V gene (reference sequence). V shed 3 bases and J shed 10 bases, with 10 bases lying between them. CDR3 in amino acids: CASSFEAPEQFF. In DNA form, the CDR3 reads TGTGCCAGCAGCTTTGAGGCCCCAGAGCAGTTCTTC.

V usage is TRBV18 and J usage is TRBJ2-3, with TRBD2 identical over 10 bases. The CDR3 covers 16 residues. The junction had 6 bases not matched to a gene; V was cut back by 2 bases and J by 4 bases. The V gene's germline CDR1 is KGHSH and CDR2 LQKENI. CDR3 coding DNA: TGTGCCAGCTCACCAGCCCTAGCGGGAGCCCCAGATACGCAGTATTTT. This codes for CASSPALAGAPDTQYF.

V is TRBV6-5 and J is TRBJ1-1; no definite D call. The CDR3 contains 15 residues. The germline V gene has CDR1 MNHEY and CDR2 SVGAGI. V lost 6 bases and J lost 3, with 17 bases in between. CDR3 nucleotide sequence: TGTGCCAGCAGGTCTAGAACCGAGGGATACACTGAAGCTTTCTTT. It specifies CASRSRTEGYTEAFF.

The chain has TRBV4-2 and TRBJ1-2; D uncertain. Between the trimmed V and J ends, which lost 0 bases and 5 bases, there was a span of 13 bases. CDR1 is LGHNA and CDR2 is YNFKEQ in the germline V gene. This CDR3 comprises 15 residues. In nucleotides, the CDR3 is TGTGCCAGCAGCCAAGATCTTCAGCGGAGATATGGCTACACCTTC. It codes for CASSQDLQRRYGYTF.

This chain connects TRBV7-8 to TRBJ2-7; no clear D. From germline, CDR1 is SGHVS and CDR2 FQNEAQ. Between the trimmed V and J ends, which lost 5 bases and 0 bases, there was a span of 5 bases. The CDR3 covers 12 residues. CDR3 region: CASSLSSYEQYF. The CDR3 coding sequence is TGTGCCAGCAGCCTTAGCTCCTACGAGCAGTACTTC.

This chain's CDR3 is CASTLGSTYEQYF. DNA of the CDR3: TGTGCCAGCACCTTAGGGTCCACCTACGAGCAGTACTTC. The V call is TRBV6-5, the J call TRBJ2-7; D call uncertain. With 7 bases removed from V and 2 bases from J, the gap between germline ends came to 12 bases. The CDR3 totals 13 residues. CDR1 is MNHEY and CDR2 is SVGAGI in the germline V gene.

The CDR3 reads CASSYISYGYTF. The CDR3 nucleotides are TGTGCCAGCAGTTACATTAGCTATGGCTACACCTTC. The V gene is TRBV6-5, the J gene TRBJ1-2, with D unresolved. The CDR3 consists of 12 residues. Germline CDR1 is MNHEY and CDR2 is SVGAGI. Trimming removed 2 bases from V and 4 bases from J, with 5 bases in between.

V usage is TRBV7-2 and J usage is TRBJ2-5; 8 nucleotides align to TRBD1. The V segment lost 5 bases and the J segment 1 base; nucleotides outside the gene matches: 3. The V gene's germline CDR1 is SGHTA and CDR2 FQGNSA. This CDR3 region has 14 residues. The CDR3 region is CASSTDRAQETQYF. The CDR3 region has the DNA TGTGCCAGCAGCACGGACAGGGCCCAAGAGACCCAGTACTTC. The variable domain in full, completed from reference TRBV7-2 and TRBJ2-5, reads GAGVSQSPSNKVTEKGKDVELRCDPISGHTALYWYRQSLGQGLEFLIYFQGNSAPDKSGLPSDRFSAERTGGSVSTLTIQRTQQEDSAVYLCASSTDRAQETQYFGPGTRLLVL.

This clone was seen only once. The V and J genes are TRBV5-5 and TRBJ2-2; D unclear. CDR1 is SGHKS, CDR2 YYEKEE, per germline (reference sequence). Trimming left V 2 bases short and J 0 bases short, with 11 bases between. This CDR3 contains 16 residues. This chain's CDR3 is CASSLGPAPNTGELFF. The CDR3, as DNA: TGTGCCAGCAGCTTAGGTCCAGCGCCGAACACCGGGGAGCTGTTTTTT.

The chain recombines TRBV4-2 with TRBJ1-1, with a possible D match to TRBD1 (5 bases). V was trimmed by 6 bases and J by 5 bases, leaving 16 bases between them. Germline CDR1 LGHNA, CDR2 YNFKEQ. This CDR3 comprises 14 residues. The DNA for the CDR3 is TGTGCCAGCAGTCCCCAGGGCGGGGATACTGAAGCTTTCTTT. It specifies CASSPQGGDTEAFF.